One and the same sample provided the 2 T cell receptor beta chains below, sequenced in a study of OX40 agonist ivuxolimab in advanced cancers. The repertoire was sequenced with immunoSEQ multiplex PCR; TCRdb's copy has only in-frame clones and lacks some. This table holds 60,000 or so clones, 75% to 90% found once. This specimen was CD4+ or CD8+ T cells sorted from blood, taken in a trial of the OX40 agonist ivuxolimab. Source of these receptors: an adult with an advanced solid tumor such as melanoma, head and neck, liver or kidney cancer.

This clone was observed once. The V and J genes are TRBV27 and TRBJ2-7; 8 positions agree with TRBD2. Germline-derived CDR1 and CDR2 are MNHEY and SMNVEV (reference sequence). The trim removed 3 bases at V and 1 base at J, leaving 2 bases unmatched. The CDR3 totals 14 residues. In DNA, the CDR3 is TGTGCCAGCAGTTTTATAGCGGGGTCCTACGAGCAGTACTTC. Amino acid sequence: CASSFIAGSYEQYF.

The chain employs TRBV28 and TRBJ2-7; D may be TRBD2 (6 bases). This CDR3 is 16 amino acids long. V gave up 8 bases and J gave up 6 bases, with 26 bases separating them. The V gene's germline CDR1 is MDHEN and CDR2 SYDVKM. In DNA form, the CDR3 reads TGTGCCAGCTCCAAGGCGGGACCGCTAACGGAACGCGAGCAGTACTTC. This translates into CASSKAGPLTEREQYF.